A single sample gave rise to the 6 T cell receptor beta chains below, sequenced in a study of blood T cell repertoires in COVID-19. Repertoires were generated with immunoSEQ multiplex PCR, while TCRdb's copy carries only in-frame clones and drops some. The repertoire holds roughly 330,000 clones, with around 84% as singletons. Source material: PBMCs or T cells enriched from blood (not recorded which). The receptors were sampled from a woman under 30 who had recovered from COVID-19.

The chain is built from TRBV1 and TRBJ1-5. TRBV1 is assigned pseudogene status. This CDR3 is 21 amino acids long. The CDR3, as DNA: TGCACCAGCAGCCAAGAAATGGGGTGTATTCTCTTCCAAGGAGGCCATACTGCCCAGCATTTT. Its translation: CTSSQEMGCILFQGGHTAQHF.

This chain links TRBV28 with TRBJ2-7, with 10 bases lining up with TRBD2. The germline gives CDR1 MDHEN, CDR2 SYDVKM. The CDR3 loop spans 15 amino acids. Trimming removed 2 bases from V and 7 bases from J; junction bases left unmatched: 8. The CDR3 region is CASSLPLAGVGEQYF. CDR3 coding DNA: TGTGCCAGCAGTTTACCGCTAGCGGGGGTTGGGGAGCAGTACTTC.

The chain recombines TRBV12-3 or TRBV12-4 with TRBJ1-1; 8 bases match TRBD1. The trim removed 3 bases at V and 8 bases at J, leaving 2 bases unmatched. The CDR3 contains 12 residues. CDR3 residues: CASSFRDREAFF. The CDR3 region has the DNA TGTGCCAGCAGTTTCAGGGACAGGGAAGCTTTCTTT.

V is TRBV6-5 and J is TRBJ2-7, with D tentatively TRBD1 (7 bases). The ends were cut back, 6 bases at V and 1 base at J, with 13 bases in the middle. The CDR3 covers 14 residues. The germline V gene has CDR1 MNHEY and CDR2 SVGAGI. The CDR3 is CASRAGQLSYEQYF. CDR3 bases: TGTGCCAGCAGGGCGGGACAGCTTTCCTACGAGCAGTACTTC.

The CDR3 loop is CASSLSGGDYGYTF. The CDR3 DNA reads TGTGCCAGCAGTTTATCTGGGGGGGACTATGGCTACACCTTC. The J gene is TRBJ1-2, the V gene TRBV27; D may be TRBD1 (5 bases). Trimming pared 0 bases from V and 3 bases from J, leaving 8 bases between. The CDR3 loop spans 14 amino acids. Germline-derived CDR1 and CDR2 are MNHEY and SMNVEV (reference sequence).

The gene calls are TRBV7-6 and TRBJ2-1; TRBD2 matches at 11 bases. J lost 6 bases, V lost 6 bases, and 7 bases had no gene match. CDR1 and CDR2 from the germline V gene are SGHVS and FNYEAQ. CDR3 size: 15 residues. In DNA form, the CDR3 reads TGTGCCAGCAGACCCACTAGCGGGGGAGGCAATGAGCAGTTCTTC. This sequence encodes CASRPTSGGGNEQFF. Supplemented by reference TRBV7-6 and TRBJ2-1, the full variable domain reads GAGVSQSPRYKVTKRGQDVALRCDPISGHVSLYWYRQALGQGPEFLTYFNYEAQQDKSGLPNDRFSAERPEGSISTLTIQRTEQRDSAMYRCASRPTSGGGNEQFFGPGTRLTVL.